A single T cell receptor beta chain is shown here with its context. The data derive from a study of PD-1 blockade in classical Hodgkin lymphoma. CDR1 and CDR2 (germline): KGHSH, LQKENI. Trimming took 2 bases from V and 5 from J, leaving 10 bases between them. The CDR3 length is 14 residues. Every patient had relapsed following autologous stem cell transplantation, and cohorts differed in brentuximab vedotin exposure. Profiling relied on immunoSEQ multiplex PCR, and the TCRdb table lists in-frame clones only, not all of them. Found here are about 27,000 clones, approximately 81% of them singletons; the top ten hold 30% to 45%.

The chain has TRBV18 and TRBJ1-5; D may be TRBD1 (5 bases). The sample in question was peripheral blood mononuclear cells (PBMCs), obtained before the second cycle of nivolumab. The receptor's source is a human donor with classical Hodgkin lymphoma. The CDR3 DNA sequence: TGTGCCAGCTCACCAGGGGGGGATCATCAGCCCCAGCATTTT. Translated, it gives CASSPGGDHQPQHF.